The rows below give T cell receptor beta chains drawn from one sample of a study of blood T cells in healthy people across ages. TCRdb passed the 5' RACE reads through MiXCR, listing each CDR3 protein once. The sample records around 750,000 distinct CDR3 sequences, roughly 53% being singletons. Sequencing was carried out using blood. These receptors came from a man of 80 years or more in good health. The CDR3 runs from the conserved cysteine through the conserved F or W. The D gene is left open where the match is weak. Clone size is given for some rows only: seen once, a few or many times, or a class if the clone is expanded.

abundance | d_gene | j_gene | v_gene | CDR3nt | CDR3aa
NA | TRBD2 | TRBJ2-1 | TRBV4-1 | TGCGCCAGCAGCCACTCACAGAGCGGGGCTTACAATGAGCAGTTCTTC | CASSHSQSGAYNEQFF
NA | NA | TRBJ2-1 | TRBV6-2/TRBV6-3 | TGTGCCAGCAGTTCCATTGGGGGTAGCTCCTACAATGAGCAGTTCTTC | CASSSIGGSSYNEQFF
NA | NA | TRBJ1-2 | TRBV4-1 | TGCGCCAGCAGCCAAGATCTACAGGGTAGGAACTATGGCTACACCTTC | CASSQDLQGRNYGYTF
NA | NA | TRBJ2-1 | TRBV5-5 | TGTGCCAGCAGCTTAGAAGGGCTCTTGTCCTACAATGAGCAGTTCTTC | CASSLEGLLSYNEQFF
NA | NA | TRBJ2-1 | TRBV10-3 | TGTGCCATCAGTGAGTCGAAACGGGCAAGCGGGTACAATGAGCAGTTCTTC | CAISESKRASGYNEQFF
NA | NA | TRBJ2-5 | TRBV7-9 | TGTGCCAGCAGCGGGGACTCCTCCAGGAGCCAGTACTTC | CASSGDSSRSQYF
NA | NA | TRBJ2-5 | TRBV29-1 | TGCAGCGTTGAAACACCATCAGACGAGACCCAGTACTTC | CSVETPSDETQYF
NA | NA | TRBJ1-1 | TRBV20-1 | TGCAGTGCTAGGAGGACAACCAACCTTGGGGGCACTGAAGCTTTCTTT | CSARRTTNLGGTEAFF
NA | NA | TRBJ2-6 | TRBV7-8 | TGTGCCAGCAGCCAGGGACGGAGACTCTCTGGGGCCAACGTCCTGACTTTC | CASSQGRRLSGANVLTF
NA | NA | TRBJ1-1 | TRBV12-3/TRBV12-4 | TGTGCCAGCAGCCGGACAGTGATGAACACTGAAGCTTTCTTT | CASSRTVMNTEAFF
NA | NA | TRBJ2-1 | TRBV11-2 | TGTGCCAGCAGCCCTTACCCAGGGCGACCCTACAATGAGCAGTTCTTC | CASSPYPGRPYNEQFF
NA | NA | TRBJ1-1 | TRBV6-5 | TGTGCCAGCATTCGCCGCGGGGAGAGGGCTTTCTTT | CASIRRGERAFF
NA | TRBD1 | TRBJ2-3 | TRBV20-1 | TGCAGTGCCCTCCGGGACCGGGACAGGAGTTTGGCTAGCACAGATACGCAGTATTTT | CSALRDRDRSLASTDTQYF
few | TRBD2 | TRBJ2-7 | TRBV29-1 | TGCAGCGTTGAGGACGGAACTAGCGGAGGGTACGAGCAGTACTTC | CSVEDGTSGGYEQYF
NA | NA | TRBJ1-4 | TRBV11-2 | TGTGCCAGCAGTGCTGGTGTGGGGACTAATGAAAAACTGTTTTTT | CASSAGVGTNEKLFF
once | NA | TRBJ2-5 | TRBV7-2 | TGTGCCAGCAGCTTACTGGGGGCAGGGAAGGGGGTATGGGAGACCCAGTACTTC | CASSLLGAGKGVWETQYF
few | NA | TRBJ2-4 | TRBV28 | TGTGCCAGCAGTTTAGTCGATTCGGGGTACGACAAAAACATTCAGTACTTC | CASSLVDSGYDKNIQYF
NA | NA | TRBJ2-5 | TRBV2 | TGTGCCAGCAGTTATATCGGGGAGACCCAGTACTTC | CASSYIGETQYF
few | NA | TRBJ2-3 | TRBV29-1 | TGCAGCTTCCGAAGGTCCTCATTAACAGATACGCAGTATTTT | CSFRRSSLTDTQYF
NA | NA | TRBJ2-1 | TRBV29-1 | TGCAGCGTGACAGGGAGGGTCAATGAGCAGTTCTTC | CSVTGRVNEQFF
NA | NA | TRBJ2-1 | TRBV12-3/TRBV12-4 | TGTGCCAGCACCTACGACAGGAGATTAACTTCAACGCAGTTCTTC | CASTYDRRLTSTQFF
NA | NA | TRBJ1-5 | TRBV2 | TGTGCCAGCGAAGGACAGTTGGGCCAGCCCCAGCATTTT | CASEGQLGQPQHF
few | NA | TRBJ1-1 | TRBV29-1 | TGCAGCGGGGGGGGGATGGCCACTGAAGCTTTCTTT | CSGGGMATEAFF
NA | TRBD2 | TRBJ2-5 | TRBV28 | TGTGCCAGCAGTTTACCTAGCGGGAACCAAGAGACCCAGTACTTC | CASSLPSGNQETQYF
NA | TRBD1 | TRBJ2-5 | TRBV15 | TGTGCCACCAGCAGAGAACCCAGGGACAGGCAGTACTTC | CATSREPRDRQYF
NA | NA | TRBJ2-6 | TRBV4-1 | TGCGCCAGCAGCCAAGAGGCTCTAAGCTCTGGGGCCAACGTCCTGACTTTC | CASSQEALSSGANVLTF
few | TRBD2 | TRBJ2-3 | TRBV11-2 | TGTGCCAGCAGCTTAGTGGGGCGGGAGGGCCGTGGTCCCCACAGATACGCGTATTTT | CASSLVGREGRGPHRYAYF